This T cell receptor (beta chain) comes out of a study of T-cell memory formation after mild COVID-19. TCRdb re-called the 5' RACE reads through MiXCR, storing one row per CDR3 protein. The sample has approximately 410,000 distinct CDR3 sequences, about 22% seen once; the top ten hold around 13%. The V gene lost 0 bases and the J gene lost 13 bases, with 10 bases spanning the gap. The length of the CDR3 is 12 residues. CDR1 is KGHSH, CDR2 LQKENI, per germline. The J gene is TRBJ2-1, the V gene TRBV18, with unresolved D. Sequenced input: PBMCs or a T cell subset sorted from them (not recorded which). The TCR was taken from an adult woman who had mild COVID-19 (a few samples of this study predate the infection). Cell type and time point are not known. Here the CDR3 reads CASSPPTGAQFF. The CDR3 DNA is TGTGCCAGCTCACCACCGACGGGCGCCCAGTTCTTC.